Following are 22 T cell receptor beta chains from one sample sequenced in a study of shared clonotypes between healthy human individuals. TCRdb keeps only in-frame clones here, not all; method: immunoSEQ multiplex PCR. The profile shows some 800,000 clones, around 93% of them singletons. The naive CD8 fraction comprised CD45RO-negative cells positively selected for CCR7 and excluded terminally differentiated effector memory CD45RA+ cells. The sequenced sample consisted of naive CD8+ T cells sorted from blood. These receptor sequences come from a man younger than 40 in good health.

The chain carries TRBV7-8 and TRBJ2-1; 9 nucleotides match TRBD2. Trimming at V came to 5 bases and at J to 6 bases, leaving 17 bases not matched to a gene. The CDR3 spans 18 residues. Germline-derived CDR1 and CDR2 are SGHVS and FQNEAQ. The chain's CDR3 is CASSLRAGGPRFFNEQFF. The CDR3 region has the DNA TGTGCCAGCAGCCTAAGGGCGGGAGGGCCTCGATTTTTCAATGAGCAGTTCTTC.

The J gene is TRBJ2-7, the V gene TRBV10-3, with 10 bases aligning to TRBD2. The CDR3 loop spans 15 amino acids. CDR1 ENHRY and CDR2 SYGVKD come from the germline V gene. J gave up 5 bases and V 0 bases, and 4 bases lay outside the gene matches. CDR3 residues: CAISESGLASHEQYF. The CDR3, as DNA: TGTGCCATCAGTGAGTCGGGACTAGCGTCCCACGAGCAGTACTTC.

This clone was observed once. The rearrangement uses TRBV7-9 and TRBJ2-5; D gene ambiguous. This CDR3 comprises 15 residues. Germline lookup yields CDR1 SEHNR and CDR2 FQNEAQ (reference sequence). V was shortened by 1 base and J by 3 bases, with 12 bases between the two germline ends. CDR3 in amino acids: CASSLGFGGEETQYF. The CDR3 nucleotides are TGTGCCAGCAGCTTAGGATTTGGTGGGGAAGAGACCCAGTACTTC. The full variable domain, completed using reference TRBV7-9 and TRBJ2-5, is DTGVSQNPRHKITKRGQNVTFRCDPISEHNRLYWYRQTLGQGPEFLTYFQNEAQLEKSRLLSDRFSAERPKGSFSTLEIQRTEQGDSAMYLCASSLGFGGEETQYFGPGTRLLVL.

This chain links TRBV7-9 with TRBJ2-1, with a weak D call TRBD2 (5 bases). V lost 2 bases, J lost 10 bases, and 15 bases lay in between. CDR3 length: 14 amino acids. Germline CDR1 reads SEHNR; CDR2 reads FQNEAQ (reference sequence). The CDR3 bases are TGTGCCAGCAGCTTAACGGGGAATAGGGTAGAGCAGTTCTTC. Its translation: CASSLTGNRVEQFF.

This chain connects TRBV7-8 to TRBJ2-6; 8 bases are shared with TRBD1. V was pared by 5 bases and J by 5 bases, with 5 bases of the junction left unmatched. From germline, CDR1 is SGHVS and CDR2 FQNEAQ. The CDR3 spans 15 residues. The CDR3 spells CASSRRTGWANVLTF. For the CDR3, the DNA is TGTGCCAGCAGCCGCCGGACAGGGTGGGCCAACGTCCTGACTTTC.

Note on this clone: The identical CDR3 is also encoded by other nucleotide sequences in the sample. The V call is TRBV27, the J call TRBJ2-7; weak D call: TRBD1 (6 bases). Germline V gene data show CDR1 as MNHEY and CDR2 as SMNVEV (reference sequence). Trimming pared 4 bases from V and 4 bases from J, leaving 8 bases between. CDR3 length equals 12 residues. CDR3 sequence (DNA): TGTGCCAGCAGTTCACAGGGATACGAGCAGTACTTC. As protein: CASSSQGYEQYF.

The rearrangement uses TRBV9 and TRBJ2-7; the D gene is possibly TRBD2 (5 bases). CDR1 is SGDLS and CDR2 is YYNGEE in the germline V gene. This CDR3 has 15 amino acids. Trimming removed 0 bases from V and 1 base from J, with 11 bases in between. CDR3 in DNA: TGTGCCAGCAGCGTAGACGGGGTGGGTTCCTACGAGCAGTACTTC. It encodes CASSVDGVGSYEQYF.

This chain connects TRBV11-3 to TRBJ2-5; TRBD2 is a possible D gene (5 bases). The CDR3 extends over 15 amino acids. V was shortened by 0 bases and J by 5 bases, with 13 bases between the two germline ends. Germline V CDR1 and CDR2: SGHNT, YENEEA. DNA for the CDR3: TGTGCCAGCAGCTTAGAGTCCTCCGTAGCGGAGACCCAGTACTTC. It codes for CASSLESSVAETQYF.

The gene calls are TRBV7-9 and TRBJ2-3, with 9 bases identical to TRBD1. V gave up 8 bases and J gave up 6 bases; unmatched junction bases: 9. CDR3 length: 14 residues. Germline assignment: CDR1 SEHNR and CDR2 FQNEAQ (reference sequence). The CDR3 nucleotides read TGTGCCAGCTACACAGGGGGCATGATGGATACGCAGTATTTT. Translating it yields CASYTGGMMDTQYF.

This chain uses TRBV27 with TRBJ2-3; D is perhaps TRBD1 (6 bases). In germline, CDR1 is MNHEY, CDR2 SMNVEV (reference sequence). This CDR3 has 17 amino acids. V was trimmed by 2 bases and J by 0 bases, leaving 15 bases between them. This CDR3 is CASSLVSTGTSTDTQYF. The CDR3, as DNA: TGTGCCAGCAGTTTAGTGAGTACAGGGACAAGCACAGATACGCAGTATTTT.

This clone was counted a few times. J is TRBJ2-1 and V is TRBV6-4, with 11 bases matching TRBD2. The CDR3 loop spans 15 amino acids. Losses at the gene ends were 8 bases for V and 4 bases for J; bases not matched to a gene: 7. The germline V gene has CDR1 MRHNA and CDR2 SNTAGT. The CDR3 bases are TGTGCCAGCGGCTCCGGGACTAGCGGATACAATGAGCAGTTCTTC. Amino acid sequence: CASGSGTSGYNEQFF.

This chain joins TRBV20-1 and TRBJ1-1; D unresolved. Deletions cut 6 bases from V and 11 bases from J, with 13 bases between. The germline CDR1 and CDR2 sequences are DFQATT and SNEGSKA (reference sequence). The CDR3 is made up of 10 amino acids. CDR3 protein: CSAKLKWAFF. As DNA, the CDR3 is TGCAGTGCGAAACTGAAATGGGCTTTCTTT.

The rearrangement uses TRBV15 and TRBJ1-1, with 7 bases aligning to TRBD1. Germline loops: CDR1 LNHNV, CDR2 YYDKDF (reference sequence). Losses at the gene ends were 2 bases for V and 4 bases for J; bases not matched to a gene: 7. The CDR3 covers 15 residues. In DNA, the CDR3 is TGTGCCACCAGCAGACAACAGGGGAAGGTCACTGAAGCTTTCTTT. Protein sequence: CATSRQQGKVTEAFF.

The gene calls are TRBV5-5 and TRBJ1-1, with D possibly TRBD1 on 5 matching bases. Germline CDR1 SGHKS, CDR2 YYEKEE (reference sequence). The CDR3 runs 15 residues. V was shortened by 4 bases and J by 5 bases, with 18 bases between the two germline ends. The CDR3 is CASSQPPGRSTEAFF. The DNA for the CDR3 is TGTGCCAGCAGCCAACCCCCGGGACGTTCGACTGAAGCTTTCTTT. The entire variable domain, with the rest obtained from reference TRBV5-5 and TRBJ1-1, is as follows: DAGVTQSPTHLIKTRGQQVTLRCSPISGHKSVSWYQQVLGQGPQFIFQYYEKEERGRGNFPDRFSARQFPNYSSELNVNALLLGDSALYLCASSQPPGRSTEAFFGQGTRLTVV.

This clone was detected once. The rearrangement joins TRBV27 to TRBJ2-3, with 16 positions matching TRBD2. The CDR3 loop spans 19 amino acids. Germline CDR1 and CDR2: MNHEY and SMNVEV (reference sequence). Trimming removed 2 bases from V and 6 bases from J; junction bases left unmatched: 11. CDR3 sequence: CASSLRVGLAGGPGDTQYF. The CDR3, as DNA: TGTGCCAGCAGTTTACGAGTGGGACTAGCGGGAGGGCCGGGCGATACGCAGTATTTT.

The rearrangement links TRBV19 to TRBJ1-5; maybe TRBD1 (6 bases). Germline V lookup: CDR1 LNHDA, CDR2 SQIVND (reference sequence). V dropped 7 bases and J dropped 1 base, with 14 bases sitting between them. The CDR3 loop spans 15 amino acids. For the CDR3, the DNA is TGTGCCAGTAACTTGAGGGGGTTCAGCAATCAGCCCCAGCATTTT. Translated: CASNLRGFSNQPQHF.

The chain employs TRBV4-1 and TRBJ2-1; TRBD2 agrees at 12 bases. The CDR3 extends over 15 amino acids. Germline values: CDR1 MGHRA, CDR2 YSYEKL. Trimming removed 1 base from V and 9 bases from J; junction bases left unmatched: 4. This CDR3 reads CASSQGTSGTSEQFF. For the CDR3, the DNA is TGCGCCAGCAGCCAAGGGACTAGCGGGACTAGTGAGCAGTTCTTC.

This clone has a single count. This chain joins TRBV7-8 and TRBJ1-5, with no clear D. The germline V gene encodes CDR1 SGHVS and CDR2 FQNEAQ. V was shortened by 4 bases and J by 4 bases, with 5 bases between the two germline ends. The CDR3 covers 12 residues. The CDR3 protein is CASSSLNQPQHF. In nucleotides, the CDR3 is TGTGCCAGCAGCTCTCTTAATCAGCCCCAGCATTTT.

The chain combines TRBV6-1 with TRBJ2-1; TRBD2 is a possible D gene (6 bases). V gave up 4 bases and J gave up 3 bases, with 13 bases separating them. This CDR3 region has 15 residues. Germline V lookup: CDR1 MNHNS, CDR2 SASEGT. The CDR3 here is CASSVEGGNYNEQFF. CDR3 coding DNA: TGTGCCAGCAGTGTAGAGGGAGGTAACTACAATGAGCAGTTCTTC.

The V gene is TRBV7-9, the J gene TRBJ2-2; D unresolved. This CDR3 is 12 amino acids long. From germline, CDR1 is SEHNR and CDR2 FQNEAQ (reference sequence). V was pared by 5 bases and J by 5 bases, with 6 bases between. The CDR3 region has the DNA TGTGCCAGCAGCAACATAACCGGGGAGCTGTTTTTT. Translating gives CASSNITGELFF.

V and J are TRBV6-1 and TRBJ2-7; D not certain. Germline assignment: CDR1 MNHNS and CDR2 SASEGT. Deletions cut 2 bases from V and 1 base from J, with 6 bases between. CDR3 length: 13 residues. The CDR3 reads CASSENLSYEQYF. DNA for the CDR3: TGTGCCAGCAGTGAAAACTTATCCTACGAGCAGTACTTC.

The rearrangement uses TRBV25-1 and TRBJ2-2; no clear D. The CDR3 totals 14 residues. V was trimmed by 6 bases and J by 5 bases, leaving 13 bases between them. Germline CDR1 is MGHDK and CDR2 is SYGVNS. The CDR3 DNA reads as TGTGCCAGCAGCCACGGGCTCTCTACCGGGGAGCTGTTTTTT. This sequence encodes CASSHGLSTGELFF.